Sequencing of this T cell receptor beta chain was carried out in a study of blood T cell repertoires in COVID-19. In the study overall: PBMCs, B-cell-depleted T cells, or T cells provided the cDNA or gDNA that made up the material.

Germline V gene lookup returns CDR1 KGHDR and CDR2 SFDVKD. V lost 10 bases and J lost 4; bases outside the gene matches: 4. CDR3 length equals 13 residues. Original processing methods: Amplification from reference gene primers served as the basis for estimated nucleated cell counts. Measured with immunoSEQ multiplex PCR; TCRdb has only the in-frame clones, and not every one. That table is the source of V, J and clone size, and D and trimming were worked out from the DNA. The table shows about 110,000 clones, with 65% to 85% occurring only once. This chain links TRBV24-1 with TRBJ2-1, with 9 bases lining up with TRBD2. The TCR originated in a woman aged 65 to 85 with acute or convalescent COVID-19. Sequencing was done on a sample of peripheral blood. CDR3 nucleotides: TGTGCCACGACTAGCGGCCTTTACAATGAGCAGTTCTTC. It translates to CATTSGLYNEQFF.